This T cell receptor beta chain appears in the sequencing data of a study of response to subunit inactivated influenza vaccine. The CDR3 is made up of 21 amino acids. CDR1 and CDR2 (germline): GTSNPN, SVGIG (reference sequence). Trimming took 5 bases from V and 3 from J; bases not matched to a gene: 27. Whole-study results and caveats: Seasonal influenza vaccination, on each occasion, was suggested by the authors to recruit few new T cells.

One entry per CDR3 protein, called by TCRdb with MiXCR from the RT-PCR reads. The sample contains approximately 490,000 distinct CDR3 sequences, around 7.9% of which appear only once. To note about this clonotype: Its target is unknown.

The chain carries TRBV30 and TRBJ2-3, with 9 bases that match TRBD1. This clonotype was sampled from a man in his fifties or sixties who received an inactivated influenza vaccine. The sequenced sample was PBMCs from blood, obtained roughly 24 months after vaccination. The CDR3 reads CAWGGGIQRSYRGLNTDTQYF. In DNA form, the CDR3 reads TGTGCCTGGGGCGGCGGAATTCAGCGGTCTTACAGGGGGCTCAATACAGATACGCAGTATTTT.